The present entry profiles one T cell receptor beta chain with its context. The antigen is unknown. PCR used 60 Vbeta primers and 13 Jbeta primers. Methods used by the authors: About 88 million unique TCR beta chains, about 11 million of them shared, were counted by a later analysis. The method was immunoSEQ multiplex PCR; TCRdb's version includes in-frame clones alone and lacks a portion of them. D and trimming were read from the DNA, whereas the V and J calls and clone size are those reported in that table. This sample yields about 200,000 clones, of which around 80% are seen a single time; 0.22% belongs to the top ten. Germline loops: CDR1 MNHEY, CDR2 SMNVEV (reference sequence). V was pared by 5 bases and J by 3 bases, with 6 bases of the junction left unmatched. The CDR3 sequence is 15 residues long. The data originate from a study of cytomegalovirus exposure and HLA in healthy donors. The study's findings and limits: For TCR beta chains, V- and J-gene trimming was later linked to a missense DCLRE1C variant. A later analysis linked 16,951 TCR beta sequences to HLA alleles at 0.05 false discovery rate.

This clonotype was obtained from a girl aged 2 to 10 in good health and CMV-seronegative. The chain combines TRBV27 with TRBJ1-1; 10 positions agree with TRBD1. The sample taken for sequencing was PBMCs. CDR3: CASSRDRGSDTEAFF. The CDR3 DNA reads as TGTGCCAGCAGTAGGGACAGGGGAAGCGACACTGAAGCTTTCTTT.